The 20 T cell receptor beta chains presented below share a single source sample, sequenced in a study of blood T cell repertoires in COVID-19. The table came from immunoSEQ multiplex PCR; TCRdb's copy has only in-frame clones and leaves some out. The repertoire holds a few hundred thousand clones, about 90% seen once, with around 0.6% in the top ten. The sequenced sample was PBMCs or T cells enriched from blood (not recorded which). These receptors originate from a man between 18 and 29 years old who had recovered from COVID-19.

The chain uses TRBV12-3 or TRBV12-4 and TRBJ1-6; D might be TRBD1 (6 bases). The CDR3 covers 13 residues. V lost 4 bases, J lost 8 bases, and 9 bases lay in between. In DNA, the CDR3 is TGTGCCAGCAGTTCCAGGGGTGATTCACCCCTCCACTTT. Its translation: CASSSRGDSPLHF.

The chain couples TRBV7-3 to TRBJ2-7, with TRBD1 matching 7 bases. The CDR3 spans 17 residues. The V segment lost 5 bases and the J segment 0 bases; nucleotides outside the gene matches: 13. Germline V gives CDR1 SGHTA, CDR2 FQGTGA. CDR3 sequence: CASSPPIGQAYSYEQYF. CDR3 bases: TGTGCCAGCAGCCCACCGATTGGACAGGCCTACTCCTACGAGCAGTACTTC. Full variable domain (remainder filled in from reference TRBV7-3 and TRBJ2-7): GAGVSQTPSNKVTEKGKYVELRCDPISGHTALYWYRQSLGQGPEFLIYFQGTGAADDSGLPNDRFFAVRPEGSVSTLKIQRTERGDSAVYLCASSPPIGQAYSYEQYFGPGTRLTVT.

CDR3 sequence reads: CASSPMSLADEQFF. CDR3 in DNA: TGCGCCAGCAGCCCAATGTCGCTAGCGGATGAGCAGTTCTTC. V is TRBV5-1 and J is TRBJ2-1, with 7 bases that match TRBD2. The germline CDR1 and CDR2 sequences are SGHRS and YFSETQ. The CDR3 runs 14 residues. J gave up 8 bases and V 4 bases, and 9 bases lay outside the gene matches.

The chain couples TRBV5-6 to TRBJ2-2; no reliable D call. The V end was cut by 1 base, the J end by 5 bases, with 6 bases between. Germline CDR1 and CDR2: SGHDT and YYEEEE. This CDR3 contains 13 residues. For the CDR3, the DNA is TGTGCCAGCAGCTTGTACTCAACCGGGGAGCTGTTTTTT. Its protein is CASSLYSTGELFF.

This chain connects TRBV6-5 to TRBJ1-3, with 7 bases aligning to TRBD1. The V gene end was trimmed by 6 bases and the J gene end by 1 base; junction bases not matched to a gene: 6. The germline CDR1 and CDR2 sequences are MNHEY and SVGAGI. This CDR3 is 15 amino acids long. The chain's CDR3 is CASRRGTVSGNTIYF. CDR3 in DNA: TGTGCCAGCAGGAGAGGGACAGTATCTGGAAACACCATATATTTT.

The genes are TRBV4-1 and TRBJ2-7, with 10 nucleotides matching TRBD2. Germline trimming cut 1 base from V and 4 bases from J; bases unmatched to any gene: 10. There are 17 residues in the CDR3. CDR1 is MGHRA and CDR2 is YSYEKL in the germline V gene. The chain's CDR3 is CASSQAEGSGRKYEQYF. The CDR3 DNA follows: TGCGCCAGCAGCCAAGCTGAGGGTAGCGGGAGGAAGTACGAGCAGTACTTC.

The chain employs TRBV5-1 and TRBJ1-1, with D possibly TRBD1 on 5 matching bases. CDR1 and CDR2 from the germline V gene are SGHRS and YFSETQ. With 6 bases removed from V and 3 bases from J, the gap between germline ends came to 18 bases. The CDR3 sequence is 15 residues long. CDR3: CASTTSGVVDTEAFF. The CDR3 nucleotides read TGCGCCAGCACCACCTCGGGGGTTGTAGACACTGAAGCTTTCTTT.

This chain connects TRBV7-8 to TRBJ2-1; 13 bases fit TRBD2. This CDR3 spans 16 amino acids. Germline CDR1 is SGHVS and CDR2 is FQNEAQ. The V gene end was trimmed by 4 bases and the J gene end by 8 bases; junction bases not matched to a gene: 8. The CDR3 reads CASSSRTSGSGDEQFF. CDR3 nucleotides: TGTGCCAGCAGCTCCCGGACTAGCGGGAGTGGCGATGAGCAGTTCTTC.

J is TRBJ2-3 and V is TRBV5-4; D ambiguous. Germline V gives CDR1 SGHNT, CDR2 YYREEE (reference sequence). Trimming cost V 2 bases and J 2 bases, with 9 bases left between them. CDR3 length: 14 amino acids. CDR3 sequence reads: CASSFGPDTDTQYF. DNA of the CDR3: TGTGCCAGCAGCTTTGGGCCCGACACAGATACGCAGTATTTT. The whole variable domain, remainder taken from reference TRBV5-4 and TRBJ2-3, is ETGVTQSPTHLIKTRGQQVTLRCSSQSGHNTVSWYQQALGQGPQFIFQYYREEENGRGNFPPRFSGLQFPNYSSELNVNALELDDSALYLCASSFGPDTDTQYFGPGTRLTVL.

The chain recombines TRBV12-5 with TRBJ2-2, with D possibly being TRBD1 (6 bases). Deletions cut 3 bases from V and 0 bases from J, with 14 bases between. The germline gives CDR1 LGHNT, CDR2 FRNRAP. The CDR3 spans 17 residues. CDR3 region: CASGLSPDSSNTGELFF. The DNA for the CDR3 is TGTGCTAGTGGTTTATCCCCGGACAGCTCGAACACCGGGGAGCTGTTTTTT.

The chain uses TRBV11-2 and TRBJ1-2; no reliable D call. CDR3 size: 15 residues. Per germline, CDR1 SGHAT and CDR2 FQNNGV. The V end lost 0 bases, the J end lost 0 bases, and 8 bases lay between the germline ends. CDR3 in DNA: TGTGCCAGCAGCTTAGACCCCGGAGCTAACTATGGCTACACCTTC. Protein product: CASSLDPGANYGYTF.

The genes are TRBV6-5 and TRBJ1-1; no firm D call. V gave up 8 bases and J gave up 3 bases, with 10 bases separating them. Germline lookup yields CDR1 MNHEY and CDR2 SVGAGI. CDR3 length: 12 amino acids. The CDR3 protein is CASRSPDTEAFF. The CDR3 DNA is TGTGCCAGCCGCTCCCCGGACACTGAAGCTTTCTTT.

This chain connects TRBV7-2 to TRBJ2-3; D remains ambiguous. Germline V gene data show CDR1 as SGHTA and CDR2 as FQGNSA. The length of the CDR3 is 15 residues. Trimming took off 2 bases at V and 0 bases at J, with 9 bases between the two ends. CDR3: CASSLIGGSTDTQYF. Written as DNA, the CDR3 is TGTGCCAGCAGCTTAATTGGCGGAAGCACAGATACGCAGTATTTT.

Here the CDR3 reads CASSLVAGVHGYTF. The CDR3 region has the DNA TGCGCCAGCAGCTTGGTCGCAGGGGTACATGGCTACACCTTC. V gene TRBV5-1 combines with J gene TRBJ1-2, with a weak D call TRBD1 (6 bases). Germline assignment: CDR1 SGHRS and CDR2 YFSETQ. Trimming cost V 0 bases and J 6 bases, with 12 bases left between them. The CDR3 loop spans 14 amino acids.

V is TRBV11-2 and J is TRBJ2-5; D is unresolved. The germline gives CDR1 SGHAT, CDR2 FQNNGV. This CDR3 spans 14 amino acids. The V end lost 1 base, the J end lost 5 bases, and 11 bases lay between the germline ends. CDR3 bases: TGTGCCAGCAGCTTAGGGTTGGCCGGGGAGACCCAGTACTTC. It is translated as CASSLGLAGETQYF.

A remark on this clone: Other DNA sequences in the sample encode the same CDR3. The CDR3 sequence: CASSLDRGSGNTIYF. Written as DNA, the CDR3 is TGCGCCAGCAGCTTGGACAGGGGGTCTGGAAACACCATATATTTT. The chain is built from TRBV5-1 and TRBJ1-3; the match to TRBD1 covers 8 bases. This CDR3 comprises 15 residues. The germline gives CDR1 SGHRS, CDR2 YFSETQ. With V trimmed by 0 bases and J by 1 base, 0 bases remained unmatched.

The chain carries TRBV7-9 and TRBJ2-7; D remains unclear. Trimming took off 5 bases at V and 3 bases at J, with 14 bases between the two ends. Germline V gives CDR1 SEHNR, CDR2 FQNEAQ (reference sequence). This CDR3 is built from 14 residues. CDR3: CASSPSHGVYEQYF. The CDR3 DNA sequence: TGTGCCAGCAGCCCATCACACGGAGTCTACGAGCAGTACTTC. The full variable domain, its missing parts supplied by reference TRBV7-9 and TRBJ2-7, is DTGVSQNPRHKITKRGQNVTFRCDPISEHNRLYWYRQTLGQGPEFLTYFQNEAQLEKSRLLSDRFSAERPKGSFSTLEIQRTEQGDSAMYLCASSPSHGVYEQYFGPGTRLTVT.

The genes are TRBV19 and TRBJ2-3; 8 bases fit TRBD2. V shed 4 bases and J 6 bases; nucleotides not matched to a gene: 6. The germline gives CDR1 LNHDA, CDR2 SQIVND (reference sequence). This CDR3 region has 14 residues. The CDR3 bases are TGTGCCAGTAGTAGGTCGGGGGGGCTGGATACGCAGTATTTT. Translating it yields CASSRSGGLDTQYF.

This sequence joins TRBV2 and TRBJ2-7; D not certain. Germline V gene lookup returns CDR1 SNHLY and CDR2 FYNNEI. The CDR3 has 14 residues. Trimming pared 2 bases from V and 0 bases from J, leaving 8 bases between. This chain's CDR3 is CASSETGISYEQYF. In DNA, the CDR3 is TGTGCCAGCAGTGAAACGGGTATCTCCTACGAGCAGTACTTC. The whole variable domain, remainder taken from reference TRBV2 and TRBJ2-7, is EPEVTQTPSHQVTQMGQEVILRCVPISNHLYFYWYRQILGQKVEFLVSFYNNEISEKSEIFDDQFSVERPDGSNFTLKIRSTKLEDSAMYFCASSETGISYEQYFGPGTRLTVT.

This chain joins TRBV27 and TRBJ2-3; 7 bases fit TRBD1. From germline, CDR1 is MNHEY and CDR2 SMNVEV (reference sequence). This CDR3 is built from 15 residues. The J segment lost 0 bases and the V segment lost 5 bases, leaving 5 bases of the junction unmatched. The DNA for the CDR3 is TGTGCCAGCAGTCGAGGGGGCTCTAGCACAGATACGCAGTATTTT. It translates to CASSRGGSSTDTQYF.